This T cell receptor (beta chain) comes out of a study of cytomegalovirus exposure and HLA in healthy donors. Study-level findings and limits: HLA restriction was apparent for most CMV-associated TCR beta chains in a later analysis. A further, later analysis showed that HLA-associated TCR beta chains (compared with equally common others) were more clonally expanded. Some highly shared sequence variants likely arose as a pipeline artifact. The classifier was said to identify cytomegalovirus status with high specificity and sensitivity.

With 60 Vbeta and 13 Jbeta primers, the PCR was carried out. Sequencing was performed with immunoSEQ multiplex PCR; in TCRdb, only in-frame clones are kept and a portion is missing. Among under 200,000 clones listed, more than 65% were seen once. Comments on this clone: Its antigen is currently unknown.

Germline assignment: CDR1 MNHEY and CDR2 SVGAGI. CDR3 length: 12 residues. The germline V and J ends were trimmed by 8 bases and 6 bases, with 14 bases remaining between them. The source is a woman younger than 45 in good health and CMV-seronegative. The chain links TRBV6-5 to TRBJ2-7; no firm D call. The material sequenced was PBMCs. CDR3 region: CASRAVTGEQYF. CDR3 sequence (DNA): TGTGCCAGCCGTGCCGTAACGGGCGAGCAGTACTTC.